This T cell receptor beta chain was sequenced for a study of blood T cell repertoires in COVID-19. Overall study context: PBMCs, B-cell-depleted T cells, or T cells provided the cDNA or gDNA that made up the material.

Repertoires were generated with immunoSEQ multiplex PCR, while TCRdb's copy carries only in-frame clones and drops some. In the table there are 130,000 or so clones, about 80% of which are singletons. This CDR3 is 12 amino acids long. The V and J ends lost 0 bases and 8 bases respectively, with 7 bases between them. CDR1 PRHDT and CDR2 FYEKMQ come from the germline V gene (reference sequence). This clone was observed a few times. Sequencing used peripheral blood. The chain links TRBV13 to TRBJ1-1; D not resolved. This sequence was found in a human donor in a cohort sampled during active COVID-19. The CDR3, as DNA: TGTGCCAGCAGCTTAGGCCGGGGAGAAGCTTTCTTT. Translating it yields CASSLGRGEAFF.